The entry below describes one TCR beta chain. Germline CDR1 is KGHSH and CDR2 is LQKENI. The CDR3 covers 17 residues. V lost 1 base to trimming and J lost 4 bases; unmatched junction nucleotides: 13. This specimen belongs to a study of blood T cell repertoires in COVID-19. In the original analysis: Using reference gene primer amplification, nucleated cell counts were estimated. Assay: immunoSEQ multiplex PCR; the TCRdb copy retains only in-frame clones and omits some. V and J calls plus clone size are reproduced from that table; the DNA served to infer D and trimming. Of hundreds of thousands of clones in the sample, roughly 85% were seen once.

The clonotype originates from a man in his forties or fifties with acute or convalescent COVID-19. The rearrangement uses TRBV18 and TRBJ2-7; 7 bases map to TRBD1. Sequencing input: peripheral blood. The DNA for the CDR3 is TGTGCCAGCTCACCACGATTCGGACAGGACCACTTTTACGAGCAGTACTTC. Translating gives CASSPRFGQDHFYEQYF.